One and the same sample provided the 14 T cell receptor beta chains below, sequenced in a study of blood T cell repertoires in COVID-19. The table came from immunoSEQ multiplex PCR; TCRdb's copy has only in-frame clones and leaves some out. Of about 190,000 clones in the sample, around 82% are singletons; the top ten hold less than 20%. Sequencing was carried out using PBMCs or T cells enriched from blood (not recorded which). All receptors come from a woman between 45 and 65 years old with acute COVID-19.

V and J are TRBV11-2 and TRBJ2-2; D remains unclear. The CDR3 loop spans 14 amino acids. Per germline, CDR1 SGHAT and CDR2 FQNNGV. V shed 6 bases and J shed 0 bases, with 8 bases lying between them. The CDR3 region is CASSLLPNTGELFF. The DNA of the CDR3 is TGTGCCAGCAGTTTACTTCCGAACACCGGGGAGCTGTTTTTT.

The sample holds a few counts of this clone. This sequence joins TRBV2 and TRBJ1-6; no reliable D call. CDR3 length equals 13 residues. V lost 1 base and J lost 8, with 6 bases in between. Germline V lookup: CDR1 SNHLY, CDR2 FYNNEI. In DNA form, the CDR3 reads TGTGCCAGCAGTGAAGAATCCGATTCACCCCTCCACTTT. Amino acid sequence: CASSEESDSPLHF.

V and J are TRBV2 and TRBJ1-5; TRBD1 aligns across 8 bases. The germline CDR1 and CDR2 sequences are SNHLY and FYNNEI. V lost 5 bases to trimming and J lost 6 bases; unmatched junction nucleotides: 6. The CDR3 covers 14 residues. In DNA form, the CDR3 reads TGTGCCAGCAGTACAGGGGGTTGGTTTCAGCCCCAGCATTTT. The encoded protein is CASSTGGWFQPQHF.

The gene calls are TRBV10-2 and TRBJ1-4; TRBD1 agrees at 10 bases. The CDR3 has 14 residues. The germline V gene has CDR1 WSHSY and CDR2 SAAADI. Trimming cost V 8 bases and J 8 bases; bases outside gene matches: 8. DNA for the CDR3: TGCGCCAGCGCTCCGGGACAGGGGAACGAAAAACTGTTTTTT. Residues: CASAPGQGNEKLFF.

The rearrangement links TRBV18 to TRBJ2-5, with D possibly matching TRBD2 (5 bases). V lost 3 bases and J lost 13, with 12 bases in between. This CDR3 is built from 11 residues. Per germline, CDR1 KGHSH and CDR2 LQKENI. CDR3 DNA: TGTGCCAGCTCACCGACGGGGAACTGGTACTTC. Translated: CASSPTGNWYF.

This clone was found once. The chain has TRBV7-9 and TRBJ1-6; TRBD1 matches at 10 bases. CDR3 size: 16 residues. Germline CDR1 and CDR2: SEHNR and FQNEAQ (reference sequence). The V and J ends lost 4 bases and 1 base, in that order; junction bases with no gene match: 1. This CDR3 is CASSWDRGSYNSPLHF. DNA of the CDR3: TGTGCCAGCAGCTGGGACAGGGGATCCTATAATTCACCCCTCCACTTT.

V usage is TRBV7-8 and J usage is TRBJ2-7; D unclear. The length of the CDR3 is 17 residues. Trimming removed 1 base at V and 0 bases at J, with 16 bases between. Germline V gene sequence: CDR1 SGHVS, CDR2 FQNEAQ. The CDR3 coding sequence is TGTGCCAGCAGCTTAGGCCCCCAGGCCTCAAGCTCCTACGAGCAGTACGTC. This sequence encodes CASSLGPQASSSYEQYV.

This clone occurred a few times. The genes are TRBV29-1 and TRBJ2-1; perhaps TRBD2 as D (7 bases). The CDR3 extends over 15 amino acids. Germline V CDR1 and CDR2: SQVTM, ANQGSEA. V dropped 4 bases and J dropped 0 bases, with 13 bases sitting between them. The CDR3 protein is CSVVGGPSSYNEQFF. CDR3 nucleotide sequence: TGCAGCGTTGTGGGGGGGCCGAGCTCCTACAATGAGCAGTTCTTC.

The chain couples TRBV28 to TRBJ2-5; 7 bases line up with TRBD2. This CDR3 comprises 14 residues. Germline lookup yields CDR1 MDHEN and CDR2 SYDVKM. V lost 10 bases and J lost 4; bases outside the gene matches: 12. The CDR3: CATGGGVTLETQYF. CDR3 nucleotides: TGTGCCACTGGGGGAGGGGTCACCTTAGAGACCCAGTACTTC. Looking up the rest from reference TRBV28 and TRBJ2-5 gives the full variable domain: DVKVTQSSRYLVKRTGEKVFLECVQDMDHENMFWYRQDPGLGLRLIYFSYDVKMKEKGDIPEGYSVSREKKERFSLILESASTNQTSMYLCATGGGVTLETQYFGPGTRLLVL.

The CDR3 DNA sequence: TGTGCCAGCAGTGAAGCAGGGGTGAGGCAAGAGACCCAGTACTTC. Its protein product is CASSEAGVRQETQYF. The chain has TRBV2 and TRBJ2-5; TRBD1 might be the D (5 bases). Trimming took 0 bases from V and 2 from J, leaving 10 bases between them. Germline CDR1 and CDR2: SNHLY and FYNNEI. CDR3 size: 15 residues.

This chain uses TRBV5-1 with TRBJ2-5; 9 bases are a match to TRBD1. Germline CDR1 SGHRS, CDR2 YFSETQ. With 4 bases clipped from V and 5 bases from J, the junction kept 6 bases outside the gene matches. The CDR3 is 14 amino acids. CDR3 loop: CASSVGQGRETQYF. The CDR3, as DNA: TGCGCCAGCAGCGTGGGACAGGGCCGGGAGACCCAGTACTTC. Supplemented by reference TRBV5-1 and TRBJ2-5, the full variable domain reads KAGVTQTPRYLIKTRGQQVTLSCSPISGHRSVSWYQQTPGQGLQFLFEYFSETQRNKGNFPGRFSGRQFSNSRSEMNVSTLELGDSALYLCASSVGQGRETQYFGPGTRLLVL.

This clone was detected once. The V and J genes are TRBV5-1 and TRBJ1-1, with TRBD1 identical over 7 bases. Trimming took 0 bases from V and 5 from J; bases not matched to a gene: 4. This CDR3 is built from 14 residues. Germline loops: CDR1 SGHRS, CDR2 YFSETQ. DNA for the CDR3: TGCGCCAGCAGCTTGGCCCCAGGGGGGACTGAAGCTTTCTTT. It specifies CASSLAPGGTEAFF.

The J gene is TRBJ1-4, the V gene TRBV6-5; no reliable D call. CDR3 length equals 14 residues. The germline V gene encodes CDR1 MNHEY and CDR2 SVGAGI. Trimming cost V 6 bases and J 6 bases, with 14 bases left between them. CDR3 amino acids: CASRVSEFDEKLFF. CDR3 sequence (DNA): TGTGCCAGCAGGGTGAGCGAGTTCGATGAAAAACTGTTTTTT.

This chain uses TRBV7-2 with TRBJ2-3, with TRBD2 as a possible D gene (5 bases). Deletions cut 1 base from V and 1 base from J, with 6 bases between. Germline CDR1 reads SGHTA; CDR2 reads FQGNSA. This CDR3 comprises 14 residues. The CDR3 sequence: CASSLVSGTDTQYF. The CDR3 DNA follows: TGTGCCAGCAGCTTAGTTAGCGGCACAGATACGCAGTATTTT.